This T cell receptor (beta chain) emerged from a study of OX40 agonist ivuxolimab in advanced cancers. Study-wide context: Patients with hepatocellular carcinoma, melanoma, renal cell or head and neck cancer made up the dose-escalation patients. Three patients had partial responses: one hepatocellular carcinoma, two cutaneous melanoma.

TCRdb keeps only in-frame clones here, not all; method: immunoSEQ multiplex PCR. The data show 50,000 to 70,000 clones, about 85% seen once. Trimming at V came to 5 bases and at J to 2 bases, leaving 5 bases not matched to a gene. Germline V gene data show CDR1 as SGHRS and CDR2 as YFSETQ. The CDR3 runs to 15 residues. Researchers took blood at baseline, on cycle 4 day 1, and on cycle 7 day 1. The sample was CD4+ or CD8+ T cells sorted from blood, taken in a trial of the OX40 agonist ivuxolimab. This TCR came from an adult with an advanced solid tumor such as melanoma, head and neck, liver or kidney cancer. J is TRBJ2-5 and V is TRBV5-1, with TRBD2 identical over 11 bases. The CDR3 is CASRISGRGQETQYF. The DNA of the CDR3 is TGCGCCAGCAGGATTAGCGGGAGGGGACAAGAGACCCAGTACTTC.